This note documents a single TCR beta chain sequence. This specimen comes from a study of blood T cell repertoires in COVID-19. Background on the study: Collection of acute and convalescent COVID-19 samples took place in the United States, Italy and Spain.

Seattle patient enrollment occurred during active infection, with longitudinal follow-up thereafter. The ends were cut back, 10 bases at V and 3 bases at J, with 16 bases in the middle. This CDR3 has 13 residues. The germline V gene has CDR1 ENHRY and CDR2 SYGVKD. Authors' methods: Estimated nucleated cell counts came from reference gene primer amplification. Sequencing was performed with immunoSEQ multiplex PCR; in TCRdb, only in-frame clones are kept and a portion is missing. Clonal size and the V and J genes are those of that table, whereas D and trimming came from the DNA. Found here are around 160,000 clones, 80% to 90% of them singletons; the top ten hold roughly 13%.

The specimen was peripheral blood. The rearrangement links TRBV10-3 to TRBJ2-7, with D uncertain. This receptor was identified in a man aged 18 to 29 with COVID-19, enrolled during active disease. In DNA, the CDR3 is TGTGCCACCAAACACCCTAGTGTCTACGAGCAGTACTTC. It yields the protein CATKHPSVYEQYF.